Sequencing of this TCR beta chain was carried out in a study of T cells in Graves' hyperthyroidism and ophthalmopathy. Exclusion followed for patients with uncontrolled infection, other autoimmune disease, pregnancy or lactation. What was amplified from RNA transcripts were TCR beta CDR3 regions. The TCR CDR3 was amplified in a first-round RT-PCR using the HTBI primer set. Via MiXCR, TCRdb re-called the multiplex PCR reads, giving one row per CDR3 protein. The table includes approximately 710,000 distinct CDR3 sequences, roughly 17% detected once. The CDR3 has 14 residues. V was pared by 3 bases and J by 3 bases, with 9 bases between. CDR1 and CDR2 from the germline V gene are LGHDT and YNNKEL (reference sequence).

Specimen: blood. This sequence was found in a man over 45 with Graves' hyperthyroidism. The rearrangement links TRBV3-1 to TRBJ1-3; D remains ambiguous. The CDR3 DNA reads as TGTGCCAGCAGCCAGCAGTACGGTGGAAACACCATATATTTT. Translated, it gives CASSQQYGGNTIYF.